The 24 T cell receptor beta chains below come from one sample, sequenced in a study of OX40 agonist ivuxolimab in advanced cancers. Libraries were built with the immunoSEQ multiplex PCR assay. In TCRdb, the immuneACCESS table is reduced to in-frame sequences with V and J assigned. These tables do not hold every clone; where another copy was compared, an unresolved V gene accounts for under half, and the others remain unexplained. Present in this sample are around 41,000 clones, over 80% of which were seen just once. The ten largest clonotypes hold approximately 2.6% of the sample. Sequences were derived from CD4+ or CD8+ T cells sorted from blood, sampled in a trial of the OX40 agonist ivuxolimab. These receptors all come from an adult with an advanced solid tumor such as melanoma, head and neck, liver or kidney cancer.

V and J are TRBV6-1 and TRBJ1-2; D gene ambiguous. Germline values: CDR1 MNHNS, CDR2 SASEGT. CDR3 size: 13 residues. Between the trimmed V and J ends, which lost 6 bases and 7 bases, there was a span of 15 bases. The CDR3 protein is CASSLPSPSGYTF. The CDR3 DNA reads as TGTGCCAGCAGCCTCCCCAGCCCAAGTGGCTACACCTTC.

The chain uses TRBV5-3 and TRBJ2-7; D possibly corresponds to TRBD2 (5 bases). TRBV5-3 is placed among ORFs of uncertain function. Trimming stripped 4 bases from V and 3 bases from J, with 8 bases between. The length of the CDR3 is 12 residues. CDR3 in DNA: TGTGCCAGAAGCCCCGAGGGCTACGAGCAGTACTTC. This translates into CARSPEGYEQYF.

Only a few counts were recorded for this clone. The chain employs TRBV7-9 and TRBJ2-7, with unresolved D. V lost 8 bases, J lost 1 base, and 6 bases lay in between. Germline lookup yields CDR1 SEHNR and CDR2 FQNEAQ (reference sequence). The CDR3 length is 11 residues. CDR3 in amino acids: CASGRSYEQYF. The CDR3 DNA is TGTGCCAGCGGGCGATCCTACGAGCAGTACTTC.

The V and J genes are TRBV9 and TRBJ1-4; tentative D call: TRBD1 (5 bases). CDR3 size: 14 residues. V lost 3 bases, J lost 0 bases, and 6 bases lay in between. In germline, CDR1 is SGDLS, CDR2 YYNGEE. The CDR3 DNA sequence: TGTGCCAGCAGCGGGGGGGCAACTAATGAAAAACTGTTTTTT. Its translation: CASSGGATNEKLFF.

The chain carries TRBV5-1 and TRBJ2-1, with TRBD2 identical over 9 bases. Trimming at V came to 5 bases and at J to 1 base, leaving 4 bases not matched to a gene. Germline loops: CDR1 SGHRS, CDR2 YFSETQ. This CDR3 region has 15 residues. CDR3 sequence (DNA): TGCGCCAGCAGGGCTAGCGGGGTATCCTACAATGAGCAGTTCTTC. Protein: CASRASGVSYNEQFF.

The chain is built from TRBV7-2 and TRBJ1-2; possibly TRBD1 for D (5 bases). The V gene lost 7 bases and the J gene lost 8 bases, with 20 bases spanning the gap. CDR1 is SGHTA, CDR2 FQGNSA, per germline. The CDR3 is 14 residues long. The CDR3 sequence: CASIWAGAMGGYTF. CDR3 bases: TGTGCCAGCATCTGGGCCGGGGCTATGGGGGGCTACACCTTC.

The rearrangement joins TRBV5-5 to TRBJ2-1; unclear D gene. Trimming shortened V by 3 bases and J by 3 bases, and 4 bases separated the two germline ends. This CDR3 comprises 12 residues. Germline CDR1 reads SGHKS; CDR2 reads YYEKEE (reference sequence). The CDR3 sequence is CASSSLYNEQFF. The CDR3 nucleotides read TGTGCCAGCAGCTCTCTCTACAATGAGCAGTTCTTC.

V is TRBV28 and J is TRBJ1-4; D gene uncertain. The CDR3 covers 15 residues. Germline CDR1 reads MDHEN; CDR2 reads SYDVKM. With 3 bases removed from V and 0 bases from J, the gap between germline ends came to 8 bases. CDR3 in DNA: TGTGCCAGCAGTTTCGGCGGAACAACTAATGAAAAACTGTTTTTT. Translated: CASSFGGTTNEKLFF.

The table lists this clone with a few counts. V gene TRBV5-1 combines with J gene TRBJ1-1, with D possibly being TRBD1 (5 bases). Germline lookup yields CDR1 SGHRS and CDR2 YFSETQ. The length of the CDR3 is 13 residues. V lost 3 bases to trimming and J lost 4 bases, with 10 bases between them. The CDR3 DNA reads TGCGCCAGCAGCTCCAGGGAGGGCACTGAAGCTTTCTTT. Amino acids: CASSSREGTEAFF.

The genes are TRBV5-6 and TRBJ2-7; D remains ambiguous. Deletions cut 0 bases from V and 6 bases from J, with 7 bases between. Per the germline V gene, CDR1 is SGHDT and CDR2 is YYEEEE. This CDR3 region has 12 residues. CDR3 residues: CASSLGRSEQYF. The CDR3, as DNA: TGTGCCAGCAGCTTGGGACGATCCGAGCAGTACTTC.

This clone was recorded only once. The chain employs TRBV10-3 and TRBJ2-1; D possibly corresponds to TRBD2 (6 bases). Germline CDR1 is ENHRY and CDR2 is SYGVKD. Deletions cut 2 bases from V and 4 bases from J, with 12 bases between. The CDR3 is 15 residues long. The CDR3 sequence: CAISEGSGPYNEQFF. In nucleotides, the CDR3 is TGTGCCATCAGTGAGGGTAGCGGACCTTACAATGAGCAGTTCTTC.

V is TRBV6-5 and J is TRBJ2-3, with D hard to call. The V gene lost 2 bases and the J gene lost 6 bases, with 9 bases spanning the gap. The germline CDR1 and CDR2 sequences are MNHEY and SVGAGI. This CDR3 has 13 residues. CDR3 sequence (DNA): TGTGCCAGCAGTTACACTCACGCTGATACGCAGTATTTT. As protein: CASSYTHADTQYF.

In this sample, this clone turned up once. V and J are TRBV18 and TRBJ1-4; TRBD1 is a possible D gene (5 bases). This CDR3 region has 15 residues. V lost 1 base, J lost 3 bases, and 9 bases lay in between. CDR1 and CDR2 (germline): KGHSH, LQKENI. CDR3 nucleotides: TGTGCCAGCTCACCACAGGGGTGGGCTAATGAAAAACTGTTTTTT. Translating gives CASSPQGWANEKLFF.

The chain recombines TRBV7-2 with TRBJ1-5; D uncertain. This CDR3 contains 15 residues. Germline V gives CDR1 SGHTA, CDR2 FQGNSA. V was clipped by 3 bases and J by 1 base, with 10 bases between them. The CDR3 loop reads CASSFKGISNQPQHF. The CDR3, as DNA: TGTGCCAGCAGCTTCAAGGGTATAAGCAATCAGCCCCAGCATTTT.

V usage is TRBV28 and J usage is TRBJ2-2, with D hard to call. Germline-derived CDR1 and CDR2 are MDHEN and SYDVKM. Trimming left V 2 bases short and J 7 bases short, with 5 bases between. The CDR3 contains 12 residues. The CDR3 reads CASSLQNGELFF. The CDR3 nucleotides are TGTGCCAGCAGTTTACAAAACGGGGAGCTGTTTTTT.

The CDR3 bases are TGTGCCAGCAGCCAAGTCGGGGGGAACAACGTCCTGACTTTC. It encodes CASSQVGGNNVLTF. V usage is TRBV14 and J usage is TRBJ2-6; TRBD2 matches 7 bases. The V gene's germline CDR1 is SGHDN and CDR2 FVKESK. With V trimmed by 1 base and J by 9 bases, 3 bases remained unmatched. The CDR3 totals 14 residues.

The V and J genes are TRBV11-2 and TRBJ2-7; tentatively, D is TRBD2 (5 bases). Trimming removed 5 bases from V and 0 bases from J, with 11 bases in between. Germline lookup yields CDR1 SGHAT and CDR2 FQNNGV. The CDR3 sequence is 14 residues long. CDR3 nucleotides: TGTGCCAGCAGCCCCTCGGGGAACTCCTACGAGCAGTACTTC. This sequence encodes CASSPSGNSYEQYF.

The DNA for the CDR3 is TGTGCCAGCAGCTTCGAGGGGCTAGGAGGCTACACCTTC. This codes for CASSFEGLGGYTF. This rearrangement joins TRBV7-9 to TRBJ1-2, with a weak D call TRBD1 (5 bases). Germline CDR1 and CDR2: SEHNR and FQNEAQ (reference sequence). V lost 3 bases, J lost 8 bases, and 13 bases lay in between. This CDR3 spans 13 amino acids.

This chain connects TRBV2 to TRBJ2-7; D call uncertain. Trimming pared 8 bases from V and 6 bases from J, leaving 14 bases between. The CDR3 contains 12 residues. Germline-derived CDR1 and CDR2 are SNHLY and FYNNEI. The CDR3, as DNA: TGTGCCAGCTCCTATCAGGTTAGCGAGCAGTACTTC. This gives the protein CASSYQVSEQYF.

This clone came up once. The rearrangement links TRBV19 to TRBJ1-2; no reliable D call. Between the trimmed V and J ends, which lost 5 bases and 0 bases, there was a span of 7 bases. The CDR3 is 13 amino acids. CDR1 and CDR2 (germline): LNHDA, SQIVND (reference sequence). The CDR3 loop reads CASSVVANYGYTF. The CDR3 bases are TGTGCCAGTAGTGTGGTCGCTAACTATGGCTACACCTTC.

The chain is built from TRBV11-3 and TRBJ2-7, with 12 bases aligning to TRBD2. V dropped 4 bases and J dropped 0; count of bases not matched to a gene: 10. The CDR3 extends over 18 amino acids. The V gene's germline CDR1 is SGHNT and CDR2 YENEEA. The CDR3 DNA reads TGTGCCAGCAGCTCCGTCCGGACTAGCGGGATGAGCTCCTACGAGCAGTACTTC. Amino acid sequence: CASSSVRTSGMSSYEQYF.

This chain joins TRBV27 and TRBJ1-4; D call uncertain. The germline V and J ends were trimmed by 3 bases and 0 bases, with 2 bases remaining between them. CDR3 length equals 13 residues. Looked up from germline, CDR1 is MNHEY and CDR2 is SMNVEV (reference sequence). CDR3 residues: CASSFATNEKLFF. CDR3 sequence (DNA): TGTGCCAGCAGTTTCGCAACTAATGAAAAACTGTTTTTT.

This chain joins TRBV18 and TRBJ1-2; no clear D gene. Trimming removed 6 bases from V and 6 bases from J, with 14 bases in between. The CDR3 consists of 13 residues. Germline V gives CDR1 KGHSH, CDR2 LQKENI. CDR3 nucleotide sequence: TGTGCCAGCTCCTCTCGGACTGCTGATGGCTACACCTTC. It encodes CASSSRTADGYTF.

The rearrangement links TRBV11-2 to TRBJ2-7, with D perhaps TRBD2 (6 bases). The germline V gene has CDR1 SGHAT and CDR2 FQNNGV. CDR3 length equals 14 residues. Trimming left V 0 bases short and J 7 bases short, with 13 bases between. The CDR3 sequence is CASSLELASGEQYF. The CDR3 nucleotides are TGTGCCAGCAGCTTAGAACTAGCTTCAGGAGAGCAGTACTTC. Based on the CDR3 plus reference TRBV11-2 and TRBJ2-7, the full variable domain is EAGVAQSPRYKIIEKRQSVAFWCNPISGHATLYWYQQILGQGPKLLIQFQNNGVVDDSQLPKDRFSAERLKGVDSTLKIQPAKLEDSAVYLCASSLELASGEQYFGPGTRLTVT.